The entry below describes one TCR beta chain. Its specificity is unknown. Each sample contained roughly 0.9-10 million cryopreserved PBMC, thawed before DNA extraction. Researchers ran immunoSEQ v3.0 at survey level. In sequencing, about 40,000-50,000 T-cell genomes per sample were targeted. The assay was immunoSEQ multiplex PCR, and TCRdb's table has in-frame clones only and misses some. Of tens of thousands of clones listed, approximately 83% are singletons. The sample belongs to a study of long-term antiretroviral therapy in people with HIV. Trimming removed 6 bases at V and 4 bases at J, with 12 bases between. The CDR3 extends over 12 amino acids. From germline, CDR1 is SQVTM and CDR2 ANQGSEA. General study results and limits: Drawn between the mid-2000s and the late 2010s, the blood was possibly obtained under older ART regimens.

The source material was unsorted PBMCs, sampled 0.8 years before starting antiretroviral therapy. The chain combines TRBV29-1 with TRBJ2-5; D not certain. The source is a man aged 18 to 35 with HIV. The CDR3 here is CSVARLLETQYF. As DNA, the CDR3 is TGCAGCGTGGCGCGCCTTTTAGAGACCCAGTACTTC.